The 7 T cell receptor beta chains in this list originate from one sample, sequenced in a study of blood T cell repertoires in COVID-19 (TCRdb year 2020). Library prep was done by the immunoSEQ multiplex PCR assay. Imported from immuneACCESS, the table was reduced by TCRdb to in-frame sequences with V and J called. These copies leave out some clones; in studies compared against another copy, an unresolved V gene accounts for under half, and the cause of the remainder is not known. Counted in this sample were more than 150,000 clones; around 90% of them appeared once. The top ten clones comprise approximately 3% of the sample. Specimen: peripheral blood. The receptors were sampled from a man aged 60-69 years with acute or convalescent COVID-19.

This chain joins TRBV6-5 and TRBJ2-7, with 7 nucleotides matching TRBD1. The CDR3 runs 13 residues. Germline V CDR1 and CDR2: MNHEY, SVGAGI. Losses at the gene ends were 4 bases for V and 2 bases for J; bases not matched to a gene: 2. CDR3: CASSWDRTYEQYF. The CDR3 nucleotides are TGTGCCAGCAGTTGGGACAGAACCTACGAGCAGTACTTC.

The gene calls are TRBV4-3 and TRBJ1-2; a weak D match, TRBD1 (6 bases). This CDR3 comprises 16 residues. Germline assignment: CDR1 LGHNA and CDR2 YSLEER. The V end lost 1 base, the J end lost 4 bases, and 16 bases lay between the germline ends. This chain's CDR3 is CASSQANGRTVYGYTF. In nucleotides, the CDR3 is TGCGCCAGCAGCCAAGCAAACGGCCGGACAGTCTATGGCTACACCTTC.

This sequence joins TRBV15 and TRBJ1-6; 10 bases agree with TRBD1. The junction had 5 bases not matched to a gene; V was cut back by 1 base and J by 11 bases. The CDR3 is 15 residues long. Per germline, CDR1 LNHNV and CDR2 YYDKDF (reference sequence). As DNA, the CDR3 is TGTGCCACCAGCAGAGTGGGACAGGGGTATGCACCCCTCCACTTT. This encodes CATSRVGQGYAPLHF. Together with reference TRBV15 and TRBJ1-6, the CDR3 gives the full variable domain: DAMVIQNPRYQVTQFGKPVTLSCSQTLNHNVMYWYQQKSSQAPKLLFHYYDKDFNNEADTPDNFQSRRPNTSFCFLDIRSPGLGDTAMYLCATSRVGQGYAPLHFGNGTRLTVT.

This rearrangement joins TRBV3-1 (or the pseudogene TRBV3-2) to TRBJ1-5; tentatively, D is TRBD1 (6 bases). CDR3 length equals 15 residues. Looked up from germline, CDR1 is LGHDT and CDR2 is YNNKEL (reference sequence). Trimming took 3 bases from V and 7 from J, leaving 16 bases between them. The DNA of the CDR3 is TGTGCCAGCAGCCAGAATACAGGGCACAGGCAGCCCCAGCATTTT. Protein sequence: CASSQNTGHRQPQHF.

The chain links TRBV6-5 to TRBJ1-6; tentative D call: TRBD1 (6 bases). V dropped 6 bases and J dropped 7 bases, with 13 bases sitting between them. The germline V gene encodes CDR1 MNHEY and CDR2 SVGAGI. The CDR3 totals 14 residues. The CDR3 spells CASRQPGENSPLHF. The CDR3 DNA sequence: TGTGCCAGCAGGCAGCCAGGGGAGAATTCACCCCTCCACTTT.

A single count supports this clone. J is TRBJ2-7 and V is TRBV27; TRBD2 might be the D (5 bases). The CDR3 contains 14 residues. Looked up from germline, CDR1 is MNHEY and CDR2 is SMNVEV (reference sequence). Trimming took off 2 bases at V and 3 bases at J, with 11 bases between the two ends. This CDR3 reads CASSLGSRHYEQYF. The CDR3 nucleotides are TGTGCCAGCAGTTTAGGGAGTCGGCACTACGAGCAGTACTTC.

V usage is TRBV4-3 and J usage is TRBJ1-2; D gene unclear. CDR1 and CDR2 (germline): LGHNA, YSLEER. This CDR3 has 16 residues. Trimming pared 0 bases from V and 8 bases from J, leaving 19 bases between. The CDR3 region is CASSQDQTGRDLGYTF. The CDR3 coding sequence is TGCGCCAGCAGCCAAGACCAGACCGGGAGGGATTTGGGCTACACCTTC.